The 9 T cell receptor beta chains below all came from one sample that was sequenced in a study of shared clonotypes between healthy human individuals. Using immunoSEQ multiplex PCR, the repertoire was profiled, and TCRdb retains in-frame clones only, with some absent. The table records under 600,000 clones, around 97% of them present only once. The sample taken for sequencing was naive CD4+ T cells sorted from blood. The subset here: CD45RA+ positively selected. Every receptor here comes from a young woman in good health.

This clone came up once. Here the CDR3 reads CASSLRLALPPSTDTQYF. Here the CDR3 DNA reads TGTGCCAGCAGCTTAAGACTAGCGTTACCTCCTAGCACAGATACGCAGTATTTT. The chain has TRBV11-2 and TRBJ2-3; 8 positions agree with TRBD2. Germline assignment: CDR1 SGHAT and CDR2 FQNNGV. This CDR3 spans 18 amino acids. J lost 0 bases, V lost 2 bases, and 10 bases had no gene match.

As DNA, the CDR3 is TGTGCCAGCAGCTTGTACACCCATCTCTCTGGAAACACCATATATTTT. Protein product: CASSLYTHLSGNTIYF. The chain couples TRBV5-6 to TRBJ1-3, with D uncertain. There are 16 residues in the CDR3. Germline assignment: CDR1 SGHDT and CDR2 YYEEEE. The germline V and J ends were trimmed by 1 base and 0 bases, with 11 bases remaining between them.

This clone was recorded only once. The V call is TRBV10-3, the J call TRBJ2-1; 8 bases fit TRBD1. From germline, CDR1 is ENHRY and CDR2 SYGVKD. After removal of 7 bases from V and 7 bases from J, the junction contained 9 bases not matched to a gene. This CDR3 comprises 14 residues. The CDR3 here is CAITKGTGGNEQFF. The CDR3, as DNA: TGTGCCATCACCAAAGGGACAGGCGGGAATGAGCAGTTCTTC.

The chain links TRBV25-1 to TRBJ1-2; a possible D gene is TRBD1 (6 bases). This CDR3 region has 15 residues. The germline V gene has CDR1 MGHDK and CDR2 SYGVNS. Trimming left V 3 bases short and J 5 bases short, with 16 bases between. The CDR3 nucleotides are TGTGCCAGCAGTGACCGCCCCAGGGGCCGGTATGGCTACACCTTC. Translating it yields CASSDRPRGRYGYTF.

The chain employs TRBV5-6 and TRBJ2-1; 10 bases align to TRBD2. The CDR3 spans 16 residues. Germline CDR1 is SGHDT and CDR2 is YYEEEE. V shed 2 bases, J shed 6 bases, and the junction held 8 bases outside the gene matches. The CDR3 nucleotides are TGTGCCAGCAGCTTTGGGCTAGCGGGAGTTCCCAATGAGCAGTTCTTC. Protein sequence: CASSFGLAGVPNEQFF. The complete variable domain, with remaining parts taken from reference TRBV5-6 and TRBJ2-1, reads DAGVTQSPTHLIKTRGQQVTLRCSPKSGHDTVSWYQQALGQGPQFIFQYYEEEERQRGNFPDRFSGHQFPNYSSELNVNALLLGDSALYLCASSFGLAGVPNEQFFGPGTRLTVL.

V is TRBV19 and J is TRBJ2-1; D perhaps matches TRBD1 (6 bases). The V gene lost 2 bases and the J gene lost 1 base, with 9 bases spanning the gap. CDR1 and CDR2 (germline): LNHDA, SQIVND (reference sequence). This CDR3 region has 15 residues. CDR3: CASSISGESYNEQFF. The DNA for the CDR3 is TGTGCCAGTAGTATATCAGGGGAATCCTACAATGAGCAGTTCTTC.

As regards this clone: The sample holds other DNA sequences that translate to the same CDR3. The V and J genes are TRBV28 and TRBJ1-2, with D hard to call. The V and J ends lost 2 bases and 4 bases respectively, with 8 bases between them. Germline assignment: CDR1 MDHEN and CDR2 SYDVKM. The CDR3 extends over 13 amino acids. The CDR3 bases are TGTGCCAGCAGTTTACCCGGAGCCTATGGCTACACCTTC. Encoded protein: CASSLPGAYGYTF.

This clone was observed a few times. The genes are TRBV5-4 and TRBJ2-2, with 8 bases aligning to TRBD2. Germline V lookup: CDR1 SGHNT, CDR2 YYREEE (reference sequence). J was trimmed by 5 bases and V by 2 bases; bases with no gene match: 8. The CDR3 runs 16 residues. CDR3 in DNA: TGTGCCAGCAGCTTTAAGCGGGAGTCGGGTACCGGGGAGCTGTTTTTT. Encoded protein: CASSFKRESGTGELFF.

The V and J genes are TRBV30 and TRBJ1-1; D is possibly TRBD1 (5 bases). CDR1 GTSNPN and CDR2 SVGIG come from the germline V gene (reference sequence). This CDR3 is 13 amino acids long. V was shortened by 1 base and J by 3 bases, with 9 bases between the two germline ends. The CDR3 region is CAWSAGTYTEAFF. In DNA form, the CDR3 reads TGTGCCTGGAGTGCAGGGACGTACACTGAAGCTTTCTTT.